This T cell receptor (beta chain) stems from a study of monozygotic twins with cystic fibrosis. TCRdb's copy holds only in-frame clones and misses some; the assay was immunoSEQ multiplex PCR. Seen here are fewer than 30,000 clones, 90% observed once, and the top ten hold around 0.56%. In regard to this clone: The antigen remains undetermined.

The CDR3 runs to 11 residues. Germline V gene sequence: CDR1 MGHDK, CDR2 SYGVNS. Trimming shortened V by 6 bases and J by 6 bases, and 5 bases separated the two germline ends. The study's findings and limits: No link emerged between shared CDR3 counts and age, concordance or severity. Co-twins had the most similar V usage for 13 of 16 pairs, J for 8. Monozygotic CF twin pairs shared significantly more nucleotide-identical clonotypes than unrelated CF individuals did.

This chain connects TRBV25-1 to TRBJ1-4, with D possibly matching TRBD1 (5 bases). The sample consisted of blood. This receptor was taken from a girl aged 2 to 9 with cystic fibrosis. The CDR3 coding sequence is TGTGCCAGCAGGGGGCATGAAAAACTGTTTTTT. Encoded protein: CASRGHEKLFF.